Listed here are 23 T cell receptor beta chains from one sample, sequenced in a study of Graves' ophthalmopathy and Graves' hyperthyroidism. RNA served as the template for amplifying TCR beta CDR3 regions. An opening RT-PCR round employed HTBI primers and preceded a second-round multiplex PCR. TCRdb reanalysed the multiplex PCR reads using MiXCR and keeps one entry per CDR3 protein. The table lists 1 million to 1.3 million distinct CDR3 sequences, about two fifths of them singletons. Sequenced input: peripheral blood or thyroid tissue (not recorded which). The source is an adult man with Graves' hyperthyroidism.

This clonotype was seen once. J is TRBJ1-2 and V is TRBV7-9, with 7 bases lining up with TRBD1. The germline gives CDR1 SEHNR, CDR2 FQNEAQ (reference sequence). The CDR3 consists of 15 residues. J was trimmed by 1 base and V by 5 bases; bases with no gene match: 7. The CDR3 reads CASSSAGTVNYGYTF. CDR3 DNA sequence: TGTGCCAGCAGCAGCGCCGGGACAGTTAACTATGGCTACACCTTC.

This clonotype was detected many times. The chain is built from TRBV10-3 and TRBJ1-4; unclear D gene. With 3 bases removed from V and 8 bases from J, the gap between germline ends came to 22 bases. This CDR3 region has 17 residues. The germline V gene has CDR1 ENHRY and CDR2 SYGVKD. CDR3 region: CAISDRSGLPTGEKLFF. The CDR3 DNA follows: TGTGCCATCAGTGACCGGTCGGGCCTTCCCACGGGGGAAAAACTGTTTTTT.

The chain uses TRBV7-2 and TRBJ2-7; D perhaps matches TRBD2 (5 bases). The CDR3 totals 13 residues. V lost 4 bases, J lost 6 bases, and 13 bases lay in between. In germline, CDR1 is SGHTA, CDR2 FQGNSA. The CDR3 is CASSWRSEGEQYF. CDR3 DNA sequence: TGTGCCAGCAGCTGGAGGAGTGAGGGCGAGCAGTACTTC.

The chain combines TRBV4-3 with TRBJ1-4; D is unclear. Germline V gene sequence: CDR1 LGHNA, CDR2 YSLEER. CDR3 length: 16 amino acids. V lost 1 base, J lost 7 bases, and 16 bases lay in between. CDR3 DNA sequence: TGCGCCAGCAGCCAAGGATGGGGAAGCTCTTCTGAAAAACTGTTTTTT. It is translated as CASSQGWGSSSEKLFF.

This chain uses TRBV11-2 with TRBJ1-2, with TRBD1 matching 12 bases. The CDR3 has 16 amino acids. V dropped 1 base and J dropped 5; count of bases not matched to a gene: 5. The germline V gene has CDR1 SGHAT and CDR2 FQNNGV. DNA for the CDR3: TGTGCCAGCAGCTTAGGCGGGGGACAGGGGGCTTATGGCTACACCTTC. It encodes CASSLGGGQGAYGYTF. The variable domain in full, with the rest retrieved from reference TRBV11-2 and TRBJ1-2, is EAGVAQSPRYKIIEKRQSVAFWCNPISGHATLYWYQQILGQGPKLLIQFQNNGVVDDSQLPKDRFSAERLKGVDSTLKIQPAKLEDSAVYLCASSLGGGQGAYGYTFGSGTRLTVV.

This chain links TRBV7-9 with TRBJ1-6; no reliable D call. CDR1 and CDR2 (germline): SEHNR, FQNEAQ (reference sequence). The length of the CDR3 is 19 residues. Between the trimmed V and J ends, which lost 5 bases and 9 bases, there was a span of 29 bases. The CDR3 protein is CASSLINGRPETRVSPLHF. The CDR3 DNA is TGTGCCAGCAGCCTTATAAATGGCCGACCCGAGACTCGGGTTTCACCCCTCCACTTT.

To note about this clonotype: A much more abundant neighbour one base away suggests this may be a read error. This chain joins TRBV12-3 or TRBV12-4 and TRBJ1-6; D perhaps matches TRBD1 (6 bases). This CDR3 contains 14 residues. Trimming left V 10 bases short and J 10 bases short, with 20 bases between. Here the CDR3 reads CANRALLEGSPLHF. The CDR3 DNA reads TGTGCCAACAGGGCCTTGTTGGAGGGCTCACCCCTCCACTTT.

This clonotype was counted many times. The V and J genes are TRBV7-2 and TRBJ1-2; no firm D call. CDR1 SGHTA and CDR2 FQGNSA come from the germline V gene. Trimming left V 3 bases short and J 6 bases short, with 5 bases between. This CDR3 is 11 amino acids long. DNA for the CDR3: TGTGCCAGCAGCTTTCACGATGGCTACACCTTC. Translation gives CASSFHDGYTF.

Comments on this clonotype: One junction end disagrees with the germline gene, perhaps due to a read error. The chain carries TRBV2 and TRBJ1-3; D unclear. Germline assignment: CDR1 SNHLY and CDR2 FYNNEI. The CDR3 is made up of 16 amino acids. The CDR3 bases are TGTGCCAGCAGTTCCTTGGCGGGGAGCTCTGAAAACACCATATATTTT. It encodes CASSSLAGSSENTIYF. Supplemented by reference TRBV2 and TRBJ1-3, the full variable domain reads EPEVTQTPSHQVTQMGQEVILRCVPISNHLYFYWYRQILGQKVEFLVSFYNNEISEKSEIFDDQFSVERPDGSNFTLKIRSTKLEDSAMYFCASSSLAGSSENTIYFGEGSWLTVV.

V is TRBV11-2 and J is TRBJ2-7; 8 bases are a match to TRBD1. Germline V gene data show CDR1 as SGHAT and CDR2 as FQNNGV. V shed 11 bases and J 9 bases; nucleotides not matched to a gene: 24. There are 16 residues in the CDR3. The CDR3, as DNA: TGTGCCCGACCCAGCTCAGGGGGCCAACCGGGGGAGAGGCAGTACTTC. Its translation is CARPSSGGQPGERQYF. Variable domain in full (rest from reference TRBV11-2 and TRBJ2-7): EAGVAQSPRYKIIEKRQSVAFWCNPISGHATLYWYQQILGQGPKLLIQFQNNGVVDDSQLPKDRFSAERLKGVDSTLKIQPAKLEDSAVYLCARPSSGGQPGERQYFGPGTRLTVT.

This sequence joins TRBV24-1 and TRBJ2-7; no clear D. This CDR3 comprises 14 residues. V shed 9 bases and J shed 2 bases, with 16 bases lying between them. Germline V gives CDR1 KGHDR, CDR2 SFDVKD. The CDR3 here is CATSNRRKAYEQYF. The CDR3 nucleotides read TGTGCCACCTCGAACAGACGGAAAGCCTACGAGCAGTACTTC.

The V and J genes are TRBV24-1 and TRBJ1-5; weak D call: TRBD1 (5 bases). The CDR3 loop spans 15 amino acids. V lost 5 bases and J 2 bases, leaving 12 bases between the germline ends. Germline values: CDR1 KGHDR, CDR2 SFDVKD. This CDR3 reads CATSVLGRGNQPQHF. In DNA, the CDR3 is TGTGCCACCAGTGTCTTGGGCAGGGGCAATCAGCCCCAGCATTTT.

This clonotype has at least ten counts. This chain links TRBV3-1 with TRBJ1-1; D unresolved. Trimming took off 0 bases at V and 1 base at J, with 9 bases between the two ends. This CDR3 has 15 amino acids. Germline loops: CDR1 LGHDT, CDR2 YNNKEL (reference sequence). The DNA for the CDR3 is TGTGCCAGCAGCCAAGATCTTTTCCGGAACACTGAAGCTTTCTTT. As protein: CASSQDLFRNTEAFF. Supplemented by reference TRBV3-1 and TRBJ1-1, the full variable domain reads DTAVSQTPKYLVTQMGNDKSIKCEQNLGHDTMYWYKQDSKKFLKIMFSYNNKELIINETVPNRFSPKSPDKAHLNLHINSLELGDSAVYFCASSQDLFRNTEAFFGQGTRLTVV.

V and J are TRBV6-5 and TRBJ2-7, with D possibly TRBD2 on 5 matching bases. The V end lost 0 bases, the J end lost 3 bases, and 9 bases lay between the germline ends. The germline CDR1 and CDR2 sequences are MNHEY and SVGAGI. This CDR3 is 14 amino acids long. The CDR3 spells CASSYSQGSYEQYF. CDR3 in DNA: TGTGCCAGCAGTTACTCGCAAGGGAGCTACGAGCAGTACTTC.

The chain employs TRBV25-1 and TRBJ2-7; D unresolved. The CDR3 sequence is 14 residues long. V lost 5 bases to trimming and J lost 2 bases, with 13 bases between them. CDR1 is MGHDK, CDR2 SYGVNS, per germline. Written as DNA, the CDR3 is TGTGCCAGCAGTAACCGGGCCGCGACCTACGAGCAGTACTTC. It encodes CASSNRAATYEQYF.

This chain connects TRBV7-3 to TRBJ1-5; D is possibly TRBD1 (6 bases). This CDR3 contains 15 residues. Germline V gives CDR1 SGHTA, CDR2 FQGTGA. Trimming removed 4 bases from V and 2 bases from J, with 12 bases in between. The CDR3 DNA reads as TGTGCCAGCAGCTCCGGGGAGGGGGGCAATCAGCCCCAGCATTTT. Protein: CASSSGEGGNQPQHF.

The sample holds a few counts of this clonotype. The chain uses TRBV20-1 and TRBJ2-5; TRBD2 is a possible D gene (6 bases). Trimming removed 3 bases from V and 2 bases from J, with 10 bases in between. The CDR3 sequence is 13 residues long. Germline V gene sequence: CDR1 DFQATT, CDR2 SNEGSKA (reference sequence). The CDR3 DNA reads TGCAGTGCTAGGGACTATTCACAAGAGACCCAGTACTTC. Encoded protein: CSARDYSQETQYF.

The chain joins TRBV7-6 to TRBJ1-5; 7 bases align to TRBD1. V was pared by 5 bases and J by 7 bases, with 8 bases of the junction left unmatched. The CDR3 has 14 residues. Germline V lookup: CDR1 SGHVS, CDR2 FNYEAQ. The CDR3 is CASSQGGIGQPQHF. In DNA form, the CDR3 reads TGTGCCAGCAGCCAGGGGGGGATAGGGCAGCCCCAGCATTTT.

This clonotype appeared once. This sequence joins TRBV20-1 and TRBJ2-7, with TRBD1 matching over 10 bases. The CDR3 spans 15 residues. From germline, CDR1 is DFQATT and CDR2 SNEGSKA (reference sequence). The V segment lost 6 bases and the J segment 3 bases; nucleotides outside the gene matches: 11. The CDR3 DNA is TGCAGTGCCAGCAGCTACGGGACAGGGGACTACGAGCAGTACTTC. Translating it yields CSASSYGTGDYEQYF.

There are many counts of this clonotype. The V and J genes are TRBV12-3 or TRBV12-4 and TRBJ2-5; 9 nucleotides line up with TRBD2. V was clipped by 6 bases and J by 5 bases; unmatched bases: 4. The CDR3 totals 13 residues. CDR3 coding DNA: TGTGCCAGCAGGACTCTAGCGGGGGAGACCCAGTACTTC. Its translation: CASRTLAGETQYF.

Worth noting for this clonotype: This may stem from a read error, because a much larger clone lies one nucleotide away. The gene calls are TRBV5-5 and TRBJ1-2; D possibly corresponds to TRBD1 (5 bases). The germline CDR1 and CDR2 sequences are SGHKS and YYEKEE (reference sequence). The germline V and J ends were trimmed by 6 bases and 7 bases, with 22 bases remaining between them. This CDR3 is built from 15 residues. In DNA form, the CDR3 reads TGTGCCAGCAACAAAATGGGGCTGGAGATAGGTGGCTACACCTTC. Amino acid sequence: CASNKMGLEIGGYTF.

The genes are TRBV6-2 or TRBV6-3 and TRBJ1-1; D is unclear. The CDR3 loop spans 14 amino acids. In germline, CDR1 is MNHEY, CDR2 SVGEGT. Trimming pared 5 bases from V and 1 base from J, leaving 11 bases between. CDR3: CASSPFLENTEAFF. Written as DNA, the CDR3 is TGTGCCAGCAGTCCCTTTCTGGAGAACACTGAAGCTTTCTTT.

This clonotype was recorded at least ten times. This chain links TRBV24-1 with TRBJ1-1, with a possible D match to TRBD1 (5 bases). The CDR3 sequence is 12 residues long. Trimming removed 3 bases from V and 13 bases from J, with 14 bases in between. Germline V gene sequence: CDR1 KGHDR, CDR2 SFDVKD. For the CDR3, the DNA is TGTGCCACCAGTGATCGAAGGGGCGGGGGTTTCTTT. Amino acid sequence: CATSDRRGGGFF.